Listed here are 14 T cell receptor beta chains from one sample, sequenced in a study of shared clonotypes between healthy human individuals. The method was immunoSEQ multiplex PCR; TCRdb's version includes in-frame clones alone and lacks a portion of them. The table has under 1,900,000 clones, 98% seen once. Specimen: naive CD4+ T cells sorted from blood. Subset indicated: CD45RA+ positively selected. Receptors originate from a man younger than 45 in good health.

V and J are TRBV10-3 and TRBJ2-7, with D hard to call. V was trimmed by 4 bases and J by 4 bases, leaving 8 bases between them. CDR1 ENHRY and CDR2 SYGVKD come from the germline V gene. The CDR3 consists of 12 residues. The CDR3 is CAISAETYEQYF. CDR3 sequence (DNA): TGTGCCATCAGTGCGGAGACTTACGAGCAGTACTTC.

The chain combines TRBV5-6 with TRBJ2-1, with 7 bases lining up with TRBD2. The germline V gene encodes CDR1 SGHDT and CDR2 YYEEEE. This CDR3 is 15 amino acids long. Trimming took 0 bases from V and 2 from J; bases not matched to a gene: 2. CDR3 region: CASSLAAGAYNEQFF. The CDR3 coding sequence is TGTGCCAGCAGCTTGGCCGCGGGAGCCTACAATGAGCAGTTCTTC.

The J gene is TRBJ1-5, the V gene TRBV7-2, with TRBD1 matching 10 bases. The CDR3 is 16 amino acids. Looked up from germline, CDR1 is SGHTA and CDR2 is FQGNSA. Trimming at V came to 1 base and at J to 2 bases, leaving 2 bases not matched to a gene. CDR3 in DNA: TGTGCCAGCAGCTTAGAAGGGACAGGGGGCAATCAGCCCCAGCATTTT. It is translated as CASSLEGTGGNQPQHF.

CDR3 coding DNA: TGCGCCAGCAGCCGAGGGACAGGACAGGCCGACTATGGCTACACCTTC. It codes for CASSRGTGQADYGYTF. V is TRBV5-1 and J is TRBJ1-2; 8 nucleotides align to TRBD1. Unmatched junction bases numbered 11, after V lost 4 bases and J lost 3 bases. From germline, CDR1 is SGHRS and CDR2 YFSETQ. This CDR3 has 16 residues.

This chain joins TRBV5-6 and TRBJ1-2; TRBD1 agrees at 9 bases. This CDR3 spans 17 amino acids. V lost 1 base to trimming and J lost 3 bases; unmatched junction nucleotides: 10. Germline CDR1 reads SGHDT; CDR2 reads YYEEEE. CDR3 amino acids: CASSLRDRALRDYGYTF. The DNA for the CDR3 is TGTGCCAGCAGCTTGAGGGACAGGGCCCTTCGCGACTATGGCTACACCTTC.

V is TRBV5-1 and J is TRBJ2-1; 10 bases are a match to TRBD2. Unmatched junction bases numbered 7, after V lost 0 bases and J lost 4 bases. CDR3 length equals 17 residues. Germline CDR1 is SGHRS and CDR2 is YFSETQ. The CDR3 DNA follows: TGCGCCAGCAGCTTGGCCAAGCGGGAGGGCCAGTACAATGAGCAGTTCTTC. It encodes CASSLAKREGQYNEQFF.

This chain's CDR3 is CAWGNPGTQYF. The CDR3, as DNA: TGTGCCTGGGGGAACCCAGGTACGCAGTATTTT. The chain employs TRBV30 and TRBJ2-3; no reliable D call. The CDR3 contains 11 residues. Looked up from germline, CDR1 is GTSNPN and CDR2 is SVGIG (reference sequence). Trimming removed 5 bases from V and 8 bases from J, with 11 bases in between.

The chain carries TRBV7-6 and TRBJ2-1, with TRBD2 identical over 8 bases. The CDR3 spans 16 residues. The germline CDR1 and CDR2 sequences are SGHVS and FNYEAQ. Unmatched junction bases numbered 11, after V lost 5 bases and J lost 5 bases. The CDR3 loop is CASSISGKAPHNEQFF. CDR3 coding DNA: TGTGCCAGCAGCATTAGCGGGAAGGCCCCCCACAATGAGCAGTTCTTC. Using reference TRBV7-6 and TRBJ2-1 for the parts outside the CDR3, the full variable domain is GAGVSQSPRYKVTKRGQDVALRCDPISGHVSLYWYRQALGQGPEFLTYFNYEAQQDKSGLPNDRFSAERPEGSISTLTIQRTEQRDSAMYRCASSISGKAPHNEQFFGPGTRLTVL.

The chain is built from TRBV6-5 and TRBJ2-7; 10 bases line up with TRBD1. CDR3 size: 15 residues. Trimming removed 7 bases from V and 3 bases from J; junction bases left unmatched: 9. Germline values: CDR1 MNHEY, CDR2 SVGAGI. CDR3: CASTGAGTGDYEQYF. The CDR3 coding sequence is TGTGCCAGCACCGGGGCAGGGACAGGGGACTACGAGCAGTACTTC.

The V gene is TRBV25-1, the J gene TRBJ2-2; tentative D call: TRBD1 (6 bases). Germline-derived CDR1 and CDR2 are MGHDK and SYGVNS. The CDR3 extends over 13 amino acids. The V gene lost 7 bases and the J gene lost 5 bases, with 11 bases spanning the gap. The CDR3 coding sequence is TGTGCCAGCAAGGGGGTTGGGACCGGGGAGCTGTTTTTT. This encodes CASKGVGTGELFF.

In its sample, this clone was seen once. The gene calls are TRBV7-9 and TRBJ1-4; D is possibly TRBD1 (6 bases). The germline gives CDR1 SEHNR, CDR2 FQNEAQ (reference sequence). The CDR3 has 15 amino acids. V lost 5 bases and J lost 6, with 16 bases in between. The CDR3 DNA follows: TGTGCCAGCAGCCACGCGGGGGCCTGGGATGAAAAACTGTTTTTT. Protein: CASSHAGAWDEKLFF. The whole variable domain, remainder taken from reference TRBV7-9 and TRBJ1-4, is DTGVSQNPRHKITKRGQNVTFRCDPISEHNRLYWYRQTLGQGPEFLTYFQNEAQLEKSRLLSDRFSAERPKGSFSTLEIQRTEQGDSAMYLCASSHAGAWDEKLFFGSGTQLSVL.

J is TRBJ1-2 and V is TRBV7-2; D unresolved. Germline assignment: CDR1 SGHTA and CDR2 FQGNSA. The CDR3 consists of 13 residues. Trimming left V 2 bases short and J 1 base short, with 5 bases between. For the CDR3, the DNA is TGTGCCAGCAGCTTAACAGATAACTATGGCTACACCTTC. This encodes CASSLTDNYGYTF.

The genes are TRBV5-1 and TRBJ2-1, with D unclear. The V gene lost 5 bases and the J gene lost 4 bases, with 4 bases spanning the gap. Germline loops: CDR1 SGHRS, CDR2 YFSETQ. There are 11 residues in the CDR3. The DNA for the CDR3 is TGCGCCAGCAGTTTTTACAATGAGCAGTTCTTC. Its translation is CASSFYNEQFF.

The chain couples TRBV27 to TRBJ2-3, with 9 bases matching TRBD2. CDR3 length: 18 amino acids. CDR1 and CDR2 (germline): MNHEY, SMNVEV (reference sequence). V gave up 4 bases and J gave up 0 bases; unmatched junction bases: 11. CDR3 region: CASSSPPGLAGSTDTQYF. Here the CDR3 DNA reads TGTGCCAGCAGTTCTCCCCCCGGGCTAGCGGGAAGCACAGATACGCAGTATTTT.